Included here is one TCR beta chain sequence, with context. Its antigen is unidentified. TCRdb keeps only in-frame clones here, not all; method: immunoSEQ multiplex PCR. There are some 85,000 clones in the sample; around 93% occur only once, and around 0.36% lies in the top ten. The data are from a study of graft-versus-host responses after intestinal transplantation. Study summary: Among the recipients, all got anti-thymocyte globulin induction and then tacrolimus and steroids for approximately 3 years.

The CDR3 sequence is 15 residues long. Germline V gene lookup returns CDR1 SGHRS and CDR2 YFSETQ. V shed 6 bases, J shed 4 bases, and the junction held 11 bases outside the gene matches. General study points: Some patients had graft-donor T cell macrochimerism, and their allografts showed high graft-versus-host to host-versus-graft clonal ratios.

This material consisted of unstimulated CD8+ T cells sorted from spleen or lymph node cells, taken before transplant. The V call is TRBV5-1, the J call TRBJ2-5; TRBD1 matches 8 bases. The clonotype was recovered from a human donor who was the organ donor for an intestinal transplant. CDR3 DNA sequence: TGCGCCAGCACCCTCCTAGACAGGGGTGCAGAGACCCAGTACTTC. It encodes CASTLLDRGAETQYF.